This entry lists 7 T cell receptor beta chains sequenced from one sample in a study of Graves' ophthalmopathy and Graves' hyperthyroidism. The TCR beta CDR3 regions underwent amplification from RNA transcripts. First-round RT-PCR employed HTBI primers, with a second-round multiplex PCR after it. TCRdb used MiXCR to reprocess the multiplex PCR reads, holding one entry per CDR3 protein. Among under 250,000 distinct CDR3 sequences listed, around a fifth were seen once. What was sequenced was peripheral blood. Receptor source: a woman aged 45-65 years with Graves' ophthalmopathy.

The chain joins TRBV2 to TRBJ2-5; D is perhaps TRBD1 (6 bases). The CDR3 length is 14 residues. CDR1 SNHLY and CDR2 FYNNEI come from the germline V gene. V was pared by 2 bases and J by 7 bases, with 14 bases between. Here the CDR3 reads CASSETRTVGTQYF. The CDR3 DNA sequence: TGTGCCAGCAGTGAAACACGGACAGTGGGGACCCAGTACTTC.

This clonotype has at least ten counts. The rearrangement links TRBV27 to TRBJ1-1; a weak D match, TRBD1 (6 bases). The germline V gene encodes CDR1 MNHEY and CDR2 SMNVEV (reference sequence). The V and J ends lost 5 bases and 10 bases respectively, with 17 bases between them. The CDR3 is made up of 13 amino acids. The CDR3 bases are TGTGCCAGCAGTCCCGGGACATCAGCACCAGCTTTCTTT. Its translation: CASSPGTSAPAFF.

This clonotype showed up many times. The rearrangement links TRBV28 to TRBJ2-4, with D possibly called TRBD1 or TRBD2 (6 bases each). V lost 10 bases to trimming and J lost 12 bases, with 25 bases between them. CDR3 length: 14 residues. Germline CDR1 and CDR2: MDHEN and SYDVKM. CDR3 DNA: TGTGCCACGCTTTCCCGGGGGCAGGGTCCCACTCAGTACTTC. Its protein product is CATLSRGQGPTQYF.

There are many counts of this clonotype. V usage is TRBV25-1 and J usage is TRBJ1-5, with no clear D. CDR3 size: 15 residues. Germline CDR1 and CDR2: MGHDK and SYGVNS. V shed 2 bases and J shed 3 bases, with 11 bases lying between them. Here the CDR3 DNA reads TGTGCCAGCAGTGAAGATGGGTACTACAATCAGCCCCAGCATTTT. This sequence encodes CASSEDGYYNQPQHF. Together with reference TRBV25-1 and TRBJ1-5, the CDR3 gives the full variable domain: EADIYQTPRYLVIGTGKKITLECSQTMGHDKMYWYQQDPGMELHLIHYSYGVNSTEKGDLSSESTVSRIRTEHFPLTLESARPSHTSQYLCASSEDGYYNQPQHFGDGTRLSIL.

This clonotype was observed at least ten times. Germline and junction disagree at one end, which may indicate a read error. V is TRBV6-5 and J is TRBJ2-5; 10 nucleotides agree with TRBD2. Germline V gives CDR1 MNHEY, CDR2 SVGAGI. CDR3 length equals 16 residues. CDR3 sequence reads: CASSYSQREGGEAQYF. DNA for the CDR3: TGTGCCAGCAGTTACTCCCAGCGGGAGGGCGGAGAGGCCCAGTACTTC.

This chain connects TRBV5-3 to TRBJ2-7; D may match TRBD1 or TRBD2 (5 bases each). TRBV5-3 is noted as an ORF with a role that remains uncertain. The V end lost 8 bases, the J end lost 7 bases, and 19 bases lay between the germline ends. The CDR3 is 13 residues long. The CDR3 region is CASSRDPTGEQYF. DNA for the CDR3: TGTGCCAGCAGCCGGGACCCGACGGGGGAGCAGTACTTC.

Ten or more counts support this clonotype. CDR3 DNA sequence: TGTGCCAGCAGTCTGGGACATTCGGGAGGGACCCAGTACTTC. Its translation: CASSLGHSGGTQYF. The chain links TRBV6-2 or TRBV6-3 to TRBJ2-5; perhaps TRBD2 as D (7 bases). Germline CDR1 reads MNHEY; CDR2 reads SVGEGT. The CDR3 runs 14 residues. V shed 5 bases and J shed 7 bases, with 17 bases lying between them.